This TCR beta chain is from a study of control samples from healthy donors and cancer patients. TCRdb's copy holds only in-frame clones and misses some; the assay was immunoSEQ multiplex PCR. Of about 120,000 clones listed, 88% are singletons. CDR3 length: 14 residues. Germline V gives CDR1 SGHDN, CDR2 FVKESK. Trimming took off 3 bases at V and 0 bases at J, with 6 bases between the two ends. This TCR came from a woman in her 70s in good health. Input material: blood. The rearrangement joins TRBV14 to TRBJ2-1; D call uncertain. In DNA form, the CDR3 reads TGTGCCAGCAGCCACGGATACTCCTACAATGAGCAGTTCTTC. The encoded protein is CASSHGYSYNEQFF. Full variable domain (missing parts from reference TRBV14 and TRBJ2-1): EAGVTQFPSHSVIEKGQTVTLRCDPISGHDNLYWYRRVMGKEIKFLLHFVKESKQDESGMPNNRFLAERTGGTYSTLKVQPAELEDSGVYFCASSHGYSYNEQFFGPGTRLTVL.